This T cell receptor (beta chain) derives from a study of OX40 agonist ivuxolimab in advanced cancers. Context from the whole study: Ivuxolimab was an agonistic, fully human IgG2 monoclonal antibody directed against OX40 (CD134), a costimulatory receptor. Intravenous ivuxolimab was administered to patients every 2 weeks at six dose levels: 0.01, 0.1, 0.3, 1.5, 3 and 10 mg/kg. Of the 52 patients in dose escalation, about 20 had hepatocellular carcinoma, about 15 had melanoma, 9 had renal cell carcinoma and 9 had head and neck cancer. In the dose-escalation cohort, 75% to 85% of patients were male, and the mean age was 60 years with a range of roughly 20 to 79. Patients were allowed to have had prior anti-PD-1, anti-PD-L1 or anti-CTLA-4 therapy, and 40% of the dose-escalation patients had been treated with checkpoint inhibitors. Partial responses were achieved by three dose-escalation patients, of whom one had hepatocellular carcinoma and two had cutaneous melanoma. The point of sequencing TCRbeta in the periphery was to test whether ivuxolimab changed TCR sequence diversity and drove clonal T-cell expansion. The paper covers the monotherapy dose-escalation part of the phase I ivuxolimab trial, which included N of about 56 patients.

The CDR3 has 12 amino acids, counting the end cysteine and phenylalanine. Here the CDR3 DNA is all that survives: 36 bases in frame from base 1. CDR1 and CDR2 are read off the germline V gene (reference sequence) as SEHNR and FQNEAQ. At the junction V is shortened by 1 base and J by 11 bases, with 11 bases in between. Note on this clone: Its antigen has not been determined. One base away there is no much larger clone; base qualities are not given.

Genomic DNA was isolated from the sorted cells so that the TCRbeta CDR3 region could be sequenced. TCRbeta CDR3 regions were sequenced using the immunoSEQ Assay. The clones in this table, taken by TCRdb from immuneACCESS, are in-frame only. Not every clone is retained; where verified, under half of the shortfall comes from an unresolved V gene, and the cause of the rest is unknown. The sample contains about 96,000 clones, about 92% of them found a single time. The top ten hold about 1.5% of the sample. Broad study findings and their caveats: Low levels of normalized T-cell clonal expansion were also seen in some patients who did not respond. On average, CD8+ T cells showed more expanded clones than CD4+ T cells after ivuxolimab. At doses of 0.1 to 3.0 mg/kg, clonal expansion of both CD4+ and CD8+ T cells in blood was seen between baseline and week 6. The antigen specificity of the peripheral T cells that underwent clonal expansion was not determined. In partial responders in the 0.1-3.0 mg/kg groups, normalized peripheral clonal expansion was found to be among the lowest, especially among CD8+ T cells.

The trial excluded patients who had a history of autoimmune disease or who were on systemic immunosuppression. Peripheral blood for TCR sequencing was collected from all dose cohorts at baseline, on cycle 4 day 1, and on cycle 7 day 1. The samples were drawn from a first-in-human, open-label, multicenter phase I dose-escalation trial of ivuxolimab. Adults with locally advanced or metastatic melanoma, renal cell carcinoma, hepatocellular carcinoma or head and neck squamous cell carcinoma were enrolled in the trial. Before TCR sequencing, CD4+ T cells and CD8+ T cells from peripheral blood were sorted into separate populations.

The receptor was isolated from an adult with an advanced solid tumor such as melanoma, head and neck, liver or kidney cancer. The chain couples TRBV7-9 to TRBJ2-5, with TRBD2 tentatively as D gene (5 bases match). Source: CD4+ or CD8+ T cells sorted from blood, taken in a trial of the OX40 agonist ivuxolimab. The sequence in DNA is TGTGCCAGCAGCTTAGTAAGTTGGGAGCAGTACTTC. Its protein product is CASSLVSWEQYF.